The 32 T cell receptor beta chains below all came from one sample that was sequenced in a study of CD8+CD57+ T cells in acquired aplastic anemia. Profiles of TCR beta VDJ and CDR3 were generated from a genomic DNA template. MiXCR, applied by TCRdb to the reads, yields one record per CDR3 protein. The table lists around 200,000 distinct CDR3 sequences, 60% to 65% of them singletons. Material for sequencing was sorted CD4+, CD8+, or CD8+CD57+ T cells (not recorded which) from PBMCs. The receptors shown here come from a human donor in good health.

This clonotype appeared many times. The V and J genes are TRBV12-3 or TRBV12-4 and TRBJ1-5; D ambiguous. The CDR3 covers 15 residues. Trimming removed 2 bases from V and 0 bases from J, with 8 bases in between. This chain's CDR3 is CASSLSETSNQPQHF. The CDR3 DNA follows: TGTGCCAGCAGTTTATCTGAAACTAGCAATCAGCCCCAGCATTTT.

This clonotype has a single count. This CDR3 is missing its conserved last phenylalanine or tryptophan, likely due to a read error. This chain uses TRBV7-9 with TRBJ2-1; D is ambiguous. The CDR3 has 12 amino acids. The V end lost 1 base, the J end lost 9 bases, and 7 bases lay between the germline ends. Germline lookup yields CDR1 SEHNR and CDR2 FQNEAQ (reference sequence). The CDR3 nucleotides are TGTGCCAGCAGCTTAGGCGCTGGTGAGCAGTTCTCC. Translation: CASSLGAGEQFS.

This clonotype was found many times. The rearrangement uses TRBV12-3 or TRBV12-4 and TRBJ2-2; no definite D call. CDR3 size: 16 residues. V was clipped by 5 bases and J by 0 bases, with 13 bases between them. The CDR3 DNA follows: TGTGCCAGCAGTCCCGGAGAAAAAGCGAACACCGGGGAGCTGTTTTTT. Translation: CASSPGEKANTGELFF.

V usage is TRBV12-3 or TRBV12-4 and J usage is TRBJ1-1; 10 bases agree with TRBD1. The CDR3 consists of 13 residues. V was clipped by 7 bases and J by 11 bases; unmatched bases: 10. CDR3 in DNA: TGTGCCAGCACCGAGCTGACAGGGGGCATGGCTTTCTTT. It encodes CASTELTGGMAFF.

The J gene is TRBJ2-7, the V gene TRBV7-2; tentative D call: TRBD1 (6 bases). Germline CDR1 reads SGHTA; CDR2 reads FQGNSA. V was clipped by 1 base and J by 0 bases, with 10 bases between them. The length of the CDR3 is 15 residues. The CDR3 spells CASSLVATGSYEQYF. In DNA, the CDR3 is TGTGCCAGCAGCTTAGTAGCGACAGGCTCCTACGAGCAGTACTTC.

Regarding this clonotype: A junction end diverges from the germline sequence, so it may reflect a read error. The chain is built from TRBV10-3 and TRBJ1-1; D perhaps matches TRBD1 (5 bases). The CDR3 is made up of 13 amino acids. CDR1 and CDR2 (germline): ENHRY, SYGVKD. The CDR3 sequence is CAIGDGASPEALF. The DNA for the CDR3 is TGTGCCATCGGTGACGGGGCATCCCCTGAAGCTCTCTTT.

The chain carries TRBV7-2 and TRBJ2-2; 9 bases fit TRBD1. The V and J ends lost 0 bases and 6 bases, in that order; junction bases with no gene match: 5. Germline lookup yields CDR1 SGHTA and CDR2 FQGNSA. The CDR3 length is 16 residues. CDR3 sequence reads: CASSLAHRGRSGELFF. The CDR3 region has the DNA TGTGCCAGCAGCTTAGCCCACAGGGGGCGATCCGGGGAGCTGTTTTTT.

V is TRBV5-4 and J is TRBJ2-2; possible D gene TRBD2, 6 bases. The CDR3 covers 16 residues. Germline V CDR1 and CDR2: SGHNT, YYREEE (reference sequence). Between the trimmed V and J ends, which lost 4 bases and 2 bases, there was a span of 15 bases. The DNA for the CDR3 is TGTGCCAGCAGCCCGCTCGGGGGAGTAAACACCGGGGAGCTGTTTTTT. It specifies CASSPLGGVNTGELFF. The full variable domain, with the rest looked up from reference TRBV5-4 and TRBJ2-2, is ETGVTQSPTHLIKTRGQQVTLRCSSQSGHNTVSWYQQALGQGPQFIFQYYREEENGRGNFPPRFSGLQFPNYSSELNVNALELDDSALYLCASSPLGGVNTGELFFGEGSRLTVL.

CDR3 protein: CASVNSGQGNPEQYF. The CDR3, as DNA: TGCGCCAGTGTGAATTCGGGACAGGGTAATCCCGAGCAGTACTTC. The rearrangement uses TRBV10-1 and TRBJ2-7, with TRBD1 matching 9 bases. The CDR3 contains 15 residues. Looked up from germline, CDR1 is WNHNN and CDR2 is SYGVQD (reference sequence). V dropped 9 bases and J dropped 6; count of bases not matched to a gene: 15.

V usage is TRBV5-1 and J usage is TRBJ1-2; 8 bases are a match to TRBD1. In germline, CDR1 is SGHRS, CDR2 YFSETQ. The CDR3 runs 14 residues. Trimming at V came to 7 bases and at J to 0 bases, leaving 5 bases not matched to a gene. The CDR3, as DNA: TGCGCCAGCTCTGAGGACAGGGCTAACTATGGCTACACCTTC. Translating gives CASSEDRANYGYTF.

This clonotype was detected many times. The chain combines TRBV4-1 with TRBJ1-5; D gene unclear. The CDR3 spans 14 residues. V was trimmed by 0 bases and J by 7 bases, leaving 10 bases between them. CDR1 and CDR2 from the germline V gene are MGHRA and YSYEKL. The CDR3 coding sequence is TGCGCCAGCAGCCAAGAGGGAATACGACAGCCCCAGCATTTT. This gives the protein CASSQEGIRQPQHF.

This clonotype was seen only once. At one end, the junction sequence differs from germline, possibly due to a read error. This chain connects TRBV7-3 to TRBJ2-1; D could derive from TRBD1 or TRBD2 (5 bases each). Germline V lookup: CDR1 SGHTA, CDR2 FQGTGA. The CDR3 consists of 14 residues. The CDR3 reads CASSQDGGYNEQFF. The CDR3 DNA follows: TGCGCCAGCAGCCAAGATGGGGGATACAATGAGCAGTTCTTC.

The J gene is TRBJ2-5, the V gene TRBV24-1; 7 nucleotides align to TRBD1. The germline CDR1 and CDR2 sequences are KGHDR and SFDVKD. There are 16 residues in the CDR3. V was pared by 1 base and J by 3 bases, with 7 bases of the junction left unmatched. The CDR3 nucleotides are TGTGCCACCAGTGATTTAGGGACGACAGGGAAAGAGACCCAGTACTTC. This codes for CATSDLGTTGKETQYF.

The chain joins TRBV27 to TRBJ2-7; TRBD1 agrees at 10 bases. The V gene's germline CDR1 is MNHEY and CDR2 SMNVEV (reference sequence). The CDR3 has 14 residues. V dropped 6 bases and J dropped 6; count of bases not matched to a gene: 8. The CDR3 sequence is CASSPTGGGSEQYF. The DNA for the CDR3 is TGTGCCAGCAGCCCGACAGGGGGCGGCTCCGAGCAGTACTTC.

This clonotype was found a few times. The chain employs TRBV24-1 and TRBJ2-3, with a tentative D call TRBD1 (6 bases). The CDR3 is 16 amino acids. V lost 6 bases to trimming and J lost 2 bases, with 17 bases between them. Germline values: CDR1 KGHDR, CDR2 SFDVKD. The CDR3 here is CATSLGTNINTDTQYF. The CDR3 DNA reads TGTGCCACCAGTTTGGGGACAAATATCAACACAGATACGCAGTATTTT.

V is TRBV20-1 and J is TRBJ2-1, with 9 bases identical to TRBD1. Germline V lookup: CDR1 DFQATT, CDR2 SNEGSKA (reference sequence). The CDR3 runs 17 residues. Unmatched junction bases numbered 20, after V lost 6 bases and J lost 8 bases. CDR3 in amino acids: CSAPGGGGQGGSYEQFF. In DNA form, the CDR3 reads TGCAGTGCCCCTGGGGGGGGGGGACAGGGTGGATCCTATGAGCAGTTCTTC.

J is TRBJ2-3 and V is TRBV7-9, with 7 bases lining up with TRBD2. CDR3 length: 14 residues. After removal of 8 bases from V and 3 bases from J, the junction contained 8 bases not matched to a gene. CDR1 SEHNR and CDR2 FQNEAQ come from the germline V gene (reference sequence). For the CDR3, the DNA is TGTGCCAGCCTGCAGGGCGGGAGAACAGATACGCAGTATTTT. The encoded protein is CASLQGGRTDTQYF.

The chain couples TRBV10-3 to TRBJ2-7, with 10 bases identical to TRBD2. The V and J ends lost 3 bases and 2 bases, in that order; junction bases with no gene match: 7. Germline CDR1 is ENHRY and CDR2 is SYGVKD. The CDR3 spans 16 residues. The CDR3 loop is CAISDNLAGGPYEQYF. The CDR3 coding sequence is TGTGCCATCAGTGACAACTTAGCGGGAGGTCCCTACGAGCAGTACTTC.

This clonotype was seen repeatedly, ten times or more. V is TRBV6-5 and J is TRBJ2-5; 7 positions agree with TRBD1. J lost 3 bases, V lost 0 bases, and 10 bases had no gene match. This CDR3 region has 17 residues. CDR1 MNHEY and CDR2 SVGAGI come from the germline V gene. CDR3 sequence reads: CASSYSIATGMEETQYF. CDR3 nucleotides: TGTGCCAGCAGTTACTCGATAGCGACAGGGATGGAAGAGACCCAGTACTTC.

This clonotype has ten or more counts. The chain employs TRBV4-2 and TRBJ1-1; 7 nucleotides agree with TRBD1. Germline CDR1 LGHNA, CDR2 YNFKEQ. The CDR3 consists of 16 residues. V lost 1 base to trimming and J lost 6 bases; unmatched junction nucleotides: 11. The CDR3 DNA sequence: TGTGCCAGCAGCCAAGGGACAGGCGACGGGGCGGCTGAAGCTTTCTTT. Protein product: CASSQGTGDGAAEAFF.

The chain combines TRBV24-1 with TRBJ1-2, with 8 nucleotides matching TRBD1. The V gene end was trimmed by 4 bases and the J gene end by 5 bases; junction bases not matched to a gene: 8. This CDR3 is 15 amino acids long. Germline CDR1 reads KGHDR; CDR2 reads SFDVKD. CDR3 residues: CATSDPGTGGYGYTF. In nucleotides, the CDR3 is TGTGCCACCAGTGACCCGGGGACAGGAGGGTATGGCTACACCTTC.

This chain uses TRBV10-3 with TRBJ1-6; no definite D call. Per germline, CDR1 ENHRY and CDR2 SYGVKD. The V and J ends lost 6 bases and 0 bases respectively, with 9 bases between them. The CDR3 covers 15 residues. The CDR3 DNA is TGTGCCATCAGCCTCAGACCCTCCTATAATTCACCCCTCCACTTT. This translates into CAISLRPSYNSPLHF.

On this clonotype: The junction and the germline gene differ at one end; a read error may be behind it. The chain joins TRBV11-2 to TRBJ2-7; D is perhaps TRBD2 (5 bases). CDR1 and CDR2 from the germline V gene are SGHAT and FQNNGV. This CDR3 spans 14 amino acids. The CDR3 DNA sequence: TGTGCCAGCAGCAGCCGGACTGACCCCTACGGGCAGTACTTC. Translating gives CASSSRTDPYGQYF.

This clonotype came up a few times. The chain recombines TRBV6-1 with TRBJ1-3; D is unclear. The CDR3 is 14 residues long. The V gene's germline CDR1 is MNHNS and CDR2 SASEGT. V lost 2 bases and J lost 0, with 5 bases in between. CDR3 sequence reads: CASSEWGSGNTIYF. CDR3 sequence (DNA): TGTGCCAGCAGTGAATGGGGCTCTGGAAACACCATATATTTT.

This clonotype was counted once. This CDR3 fails to terminate in the conserved phenylalanine or tryptophan, so it likely reflects a read error. The chain uses TRBV13 and TRBJ2-5, with D uncertain. V lost 8 bases and J lost 10, with 14 bases in between. Germline-derived CDR1 and CDR2 are PRHDT and FYEKMQ (reference sequence). The CDR3 has 11 residues. CDR3 in DNA: TGTGCCAGCGGCTCCGAGGAAGTCCAGTACCTC. Its protein is CASGSEEVQYL.

The J gene is TRBJ2-5, the V gene TRBV4-1, with 7 nucleotides matching TRBD2. Germline CDR1 is MGHRA and CDR2 is YSYEKL. V gave up 0 bases and J gave up 2 bases; unmatched junction bases: 6. The CDR3 has 16 amino acids. In nucleotides, the CDR3 is TGCGCCAGCAGCCAAGACATCACCGGGGGGCAAGAGACCCAGTACTTC. Amino acids: CASSQDITGGQETQYF.

V gene TRBV15 combines with J gene TRBJ2-7; TRBD1 might be the D (6 bases). The V and J ends lost 1 base and 3 bases respectively, with 16 bases between them. Germline V gene data show CDR1 as LNHNV and CDR2 as YYDKDF (reference sequence). There are 16 residues in the CDR3. The CDR3 loop reads CATSRATGTYVYEQYF. CDR3 bases: TGTGCCACCAGCAGAGCCACAGGGACCTACGTCTACGAGCAGTACTTC.

This clonotype was picked up a small number of times. The J gene is TRBJ1-2, the V gene TRBV29-1; D not resolved. There are 11 residues in the CDR3. V was shortened by 8 bases and J by 2 bases, with 9 bases between the two germline ends. The germline V gene has CDR1 SQVTM and CDR2 ANQGSEA. The CDR3 here is CSSSANYGYTF. The CDR3 DNA sequence: TGCAGCAGTTCGGCCAACTATGGCTACACCTTC. Full variable domain (remainder filled in from reference TRBV29-1 and TRBJ1-2): SAVISQKPSRDICQRGTSLTIQCQVDSQVTMMFWYRQQPGQSLTLIATANQGSEATYESGFVIDKFPISRPNLTFSTLTVSNMSPEDSSIYLCSSSANYGYTFGSGTRLTVV.

This chain's CDR3 is CASSDPGANTEAFF. The DNA of the CDR3 is TGTGCCAGCAGTGATCCGGGTGCGAACACTGAAGCTTTCTTT. The chain joins TRBV25-1 to TRBJ1-1, with D unresolved. Trimming removed 3 bases at V and 1 base at J, with 9 bases between. CDR1 is MGHDK, CDR2 SYGVNS, per germline. The CDR3 extends over 14 amino acids.

Regarding this clonotype: Germline and junction disagree at one end, which may indicate a read error. This chain uses TRBV11-1 with TRBJ2-7; 8 nucleotides align to TRBD2. This CDR3 has 16 amino acids. CDR1 and CDR2 (germline): SGHAT, FQDESV (reference sequence). CDR3 in DNA: TGTGCCAGCAGTTTACTTACCCCAGCGGGAGTAGAAGAGCAGCACTTC. It is translated as CASSLLTPAGVEEQHF.

The chain uses TRBV19 and TRBJ2-2; D ambiguous. CDR3 length: 10 amino acids. CDR1 LNHDA and CDR2 SQIVND come from the germline V gene (reference sequence). The ends were cut back, 7 bases at V and 8 bases at J, with 5 bases in the middle. The CDR3 nucleotides read TGTGCCAGTATGGAGGGGGAGCTGTTTTTT. Translating gives CASMEGELFF.

This clonotype has only one observation. The chain uses TRBV9 and TRBJ1-4; possibly TRBD1 for D (6 bases). The CDR3 has 14 residues. Germline V gene data show CDR1 as SGDLS and CDR2 as YYNGEE. The V end lost 4 bases, the J end lost 7 bases, and 14 bases lay between the germline ends. The CDR3 sequence is CASSQTGSSEKLFF. In DNA form, the CDR3 reads TGTGCCAGCAGCCAGACAGGCTCGAGTGAAAAACTGTTTTTT.